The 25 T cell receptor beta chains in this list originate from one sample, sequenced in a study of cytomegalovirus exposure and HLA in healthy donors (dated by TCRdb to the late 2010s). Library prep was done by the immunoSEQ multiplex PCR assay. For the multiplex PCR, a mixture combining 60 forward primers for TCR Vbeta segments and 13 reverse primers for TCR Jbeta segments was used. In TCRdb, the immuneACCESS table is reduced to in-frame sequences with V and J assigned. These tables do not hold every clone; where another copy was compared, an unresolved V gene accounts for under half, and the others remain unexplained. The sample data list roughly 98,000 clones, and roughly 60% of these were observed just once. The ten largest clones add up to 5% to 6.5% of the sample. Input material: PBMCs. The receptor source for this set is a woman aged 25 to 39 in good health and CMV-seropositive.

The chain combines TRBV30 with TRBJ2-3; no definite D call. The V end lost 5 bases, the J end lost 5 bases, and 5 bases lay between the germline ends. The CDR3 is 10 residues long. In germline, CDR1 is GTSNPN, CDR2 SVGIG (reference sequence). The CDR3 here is CAWVGDTQYF. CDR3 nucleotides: TGTGCCTGGGTCGGAGATACGCAGTATTTT.

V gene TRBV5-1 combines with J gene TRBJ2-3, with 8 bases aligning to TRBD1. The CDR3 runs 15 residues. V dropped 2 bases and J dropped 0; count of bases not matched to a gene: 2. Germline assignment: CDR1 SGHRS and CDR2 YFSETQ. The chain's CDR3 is CASSLGQGSTDTQYF. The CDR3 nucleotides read TGCGCCAGCAGCTTAGGACAGGGAAGCACAGATACGCAGTATTTT.

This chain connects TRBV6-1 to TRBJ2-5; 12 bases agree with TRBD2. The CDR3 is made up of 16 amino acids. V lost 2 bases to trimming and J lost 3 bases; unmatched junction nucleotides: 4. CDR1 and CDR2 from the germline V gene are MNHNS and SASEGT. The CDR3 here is CASSEHLAGGKETQYF. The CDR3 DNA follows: TGTGCCAGCAGTGAACACCTAGCGGGGGGGAAAGAGACCCAGTACTTC.

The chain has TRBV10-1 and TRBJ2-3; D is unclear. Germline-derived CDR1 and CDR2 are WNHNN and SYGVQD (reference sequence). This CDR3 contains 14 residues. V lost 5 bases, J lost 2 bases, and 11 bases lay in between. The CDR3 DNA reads TGCGCCAGCAGTTCCAGTTCTGACACAGATACGCAGTATTTT. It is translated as CASSSSSDTDTQYF.

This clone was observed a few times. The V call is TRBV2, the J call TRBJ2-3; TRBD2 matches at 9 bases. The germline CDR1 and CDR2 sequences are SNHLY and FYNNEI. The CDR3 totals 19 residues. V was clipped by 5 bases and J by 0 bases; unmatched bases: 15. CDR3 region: CASSTPREAGGYSTDTQYF. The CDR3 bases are TGTGCCAGCAGTACCCCTCGGGAAGCGGGGGGATATAGCACAGATACGCAGTATTTT.

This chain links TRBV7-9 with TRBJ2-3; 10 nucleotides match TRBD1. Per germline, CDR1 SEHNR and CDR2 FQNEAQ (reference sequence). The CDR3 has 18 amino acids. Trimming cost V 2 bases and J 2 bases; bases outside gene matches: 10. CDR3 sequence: CASSLRVGDRGYTDTQYF. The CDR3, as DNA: TGTGCCAGCAGCTTAAGGGTCGGGGACAGGGGATACACAGATACGCAGTATTTT.

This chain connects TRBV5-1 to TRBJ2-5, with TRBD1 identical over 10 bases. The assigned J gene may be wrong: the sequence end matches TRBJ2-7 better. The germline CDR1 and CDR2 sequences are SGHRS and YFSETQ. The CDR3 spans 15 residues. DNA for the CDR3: TGCGCCAGCAGCTCGGACAGGGGGGTCGGCTACGAGCAGTACTTC. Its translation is CASSSDRGVGYEQYF.

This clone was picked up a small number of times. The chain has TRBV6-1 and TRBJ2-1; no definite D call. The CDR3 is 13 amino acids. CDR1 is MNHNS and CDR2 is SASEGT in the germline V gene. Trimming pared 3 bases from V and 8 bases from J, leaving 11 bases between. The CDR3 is CASSDLVSDEQFF. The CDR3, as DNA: TGTGCCAGCAGTGATCTAGTATCCGATGAGCAGTTCTTC.

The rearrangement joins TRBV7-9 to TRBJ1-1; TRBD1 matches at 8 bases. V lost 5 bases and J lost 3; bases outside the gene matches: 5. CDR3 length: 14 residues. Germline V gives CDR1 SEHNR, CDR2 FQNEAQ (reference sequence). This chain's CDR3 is CASSLTGVDTEAFF. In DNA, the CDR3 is TGTGCCAGCAGCCTGACAGGGGTGGACACTGAAGCTTTCTTT.

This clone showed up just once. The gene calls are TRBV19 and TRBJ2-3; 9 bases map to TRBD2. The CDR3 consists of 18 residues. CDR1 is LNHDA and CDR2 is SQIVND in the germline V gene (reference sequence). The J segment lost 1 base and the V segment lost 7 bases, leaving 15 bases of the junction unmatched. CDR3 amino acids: CASTRWGGGARGTDTQYF. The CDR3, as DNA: TGTGCCAGTACCAGGTGGGGCGGGGGGGCCCGTGGCACAGATACGCAGTATTTT. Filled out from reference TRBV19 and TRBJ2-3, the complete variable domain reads DGGITQSPKYLFRKEGQNVTLSCEQNLNHDAMYWYRQDPGQGLRLIYYSQIVNDFQKGDIAEGYSVSREKKESFPLTVTSAQKNPTAFYLCASTRWGGGARGTDTQYFGPGTRLTVL.

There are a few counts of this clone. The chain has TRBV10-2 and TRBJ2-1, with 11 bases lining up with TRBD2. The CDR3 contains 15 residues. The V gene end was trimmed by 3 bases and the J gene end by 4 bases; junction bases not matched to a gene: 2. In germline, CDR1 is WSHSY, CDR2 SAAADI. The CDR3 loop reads CASSDSSGGYNEQFF. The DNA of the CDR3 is TGCGCCAGCAGTGACTCTAGCGGGGGGTACAATGAGCAGTTCTTC.

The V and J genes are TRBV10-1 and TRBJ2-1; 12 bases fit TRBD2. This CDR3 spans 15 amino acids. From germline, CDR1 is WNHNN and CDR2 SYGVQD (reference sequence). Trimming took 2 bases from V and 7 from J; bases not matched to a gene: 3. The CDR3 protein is CASSETSGGINEQFF. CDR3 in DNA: TGCGCCAGCAGTGAGACTAGCGGGGGGATTAATGAGCAGTTCTTC.

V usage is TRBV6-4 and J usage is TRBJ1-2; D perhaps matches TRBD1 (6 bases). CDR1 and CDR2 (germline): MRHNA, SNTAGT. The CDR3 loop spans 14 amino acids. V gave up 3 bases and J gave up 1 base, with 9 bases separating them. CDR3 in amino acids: CASSEGTSNYGYTF. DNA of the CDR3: TGTGCCAGCAGTGAGGGGACAAGTAACTATGGCTACACCTTC.

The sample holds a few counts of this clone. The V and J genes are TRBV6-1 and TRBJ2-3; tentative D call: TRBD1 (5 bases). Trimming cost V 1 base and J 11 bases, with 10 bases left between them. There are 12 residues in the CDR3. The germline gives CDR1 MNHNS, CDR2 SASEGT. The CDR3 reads CASSEGRERQYF. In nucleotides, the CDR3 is TGTGCCAGCAGTGAAGGCAGGGAAAGGCAGTATTTT.

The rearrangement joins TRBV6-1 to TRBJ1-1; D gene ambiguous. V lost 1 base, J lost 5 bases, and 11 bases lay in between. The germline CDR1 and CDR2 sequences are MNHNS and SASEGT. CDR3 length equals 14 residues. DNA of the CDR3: TGTGCCAGCAGTGAAGGTACTGGTTGGACTGAAGCTTTCTTT. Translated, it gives CASSEGTGWTEAFF.

The CDR3 DNA is TGTGCCAGCTCACCCCCATCCAGGGCTCACCTTGGCTATGAGCAGTTCTTC. The encoded protein is CASSPPSRAHLGYEQFF. This chain connects TRBV18 to TRBJ2-1, with a tentative D call TRBD1 (5 bases). The CDR3 extends over 17 amino acids. Deletions cut 3 bases from V and 8 bases from J, with 23 bases between. Germline V CDR1 and CDR2: KGHSH, LQKENI.

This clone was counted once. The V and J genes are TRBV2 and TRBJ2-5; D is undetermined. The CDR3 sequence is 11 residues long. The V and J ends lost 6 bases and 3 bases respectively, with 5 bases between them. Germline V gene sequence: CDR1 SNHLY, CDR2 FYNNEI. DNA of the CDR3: TGTGCCAGCAGGTATGAAGAGACCCAGTACTTC. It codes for CASRYEETQYF. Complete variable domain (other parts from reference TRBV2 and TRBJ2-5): EPEVTQTPSHQVTQMGQEVILRCVPISNHLYFYWYRQILGQKVEFLVSFYNNEISEKSEIFDDQFSVERPDGSNFTLKIRSTKLEDSAMYFCASRYEETQYFGPGTRLLVL.

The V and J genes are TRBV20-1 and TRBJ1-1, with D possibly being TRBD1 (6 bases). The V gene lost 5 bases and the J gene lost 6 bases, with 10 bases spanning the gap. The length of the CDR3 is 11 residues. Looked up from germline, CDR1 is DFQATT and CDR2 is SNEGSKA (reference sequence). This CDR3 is CSAGGQPEAFF. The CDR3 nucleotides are TGCAGTGCTGGAGGACAGCCTGAAGCTTTCTTT.

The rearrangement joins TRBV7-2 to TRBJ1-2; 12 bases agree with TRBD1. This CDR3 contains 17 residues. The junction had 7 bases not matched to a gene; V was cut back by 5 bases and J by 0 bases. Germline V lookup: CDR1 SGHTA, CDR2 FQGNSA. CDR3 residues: CASSKGGQGASNYGYTF. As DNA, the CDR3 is TGTGCCAGCAGCAAAGGGGGACAGGGGGCCTCTAACTATGGCTACACCTTC.

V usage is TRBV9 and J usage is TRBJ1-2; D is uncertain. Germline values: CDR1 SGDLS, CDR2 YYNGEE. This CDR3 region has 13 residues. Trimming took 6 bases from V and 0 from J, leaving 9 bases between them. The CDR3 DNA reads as TGTGCCAGCACCCGGAGAGCTAACTATGGCTACACCTTC. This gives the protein CASTRRANYGYTF.

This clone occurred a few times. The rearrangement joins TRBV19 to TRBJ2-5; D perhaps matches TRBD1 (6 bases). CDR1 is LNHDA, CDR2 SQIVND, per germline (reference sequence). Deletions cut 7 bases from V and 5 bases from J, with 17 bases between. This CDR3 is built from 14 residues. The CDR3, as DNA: TGTGCCAGTAAATCGGCAGGGGTGTGGGAGACCCAGTACTTC. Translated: CASKSAGVWETQYF.

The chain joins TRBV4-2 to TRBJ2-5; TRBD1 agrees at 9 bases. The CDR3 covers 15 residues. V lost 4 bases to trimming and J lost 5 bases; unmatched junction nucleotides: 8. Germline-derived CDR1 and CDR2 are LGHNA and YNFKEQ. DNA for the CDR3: TGTGCCAGCAGCCTGACAGGGGGTGCGAGGGAGACCCAGTACTTC. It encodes CASSLTGGARETQYF.

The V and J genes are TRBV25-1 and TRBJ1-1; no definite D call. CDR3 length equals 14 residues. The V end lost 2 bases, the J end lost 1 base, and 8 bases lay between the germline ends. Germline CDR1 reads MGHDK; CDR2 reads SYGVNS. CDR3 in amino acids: CASSEARRNTEAFF. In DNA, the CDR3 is TGTGCCAGCAGTGAAGCCCGGAGGAACACTGAAGCTTTCTTT.

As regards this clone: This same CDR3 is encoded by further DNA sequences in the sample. The DNA of the CDR3 is TGTGCCAGCAGTGCGAGGCAGTCTATCGGCTACACCTTC. It encodes CASSARQSIGYTF. The V call is TRBV2, the J call TRBJ1-2, with unresolved D. The CDR3 is 13 amino acids. Germline V gives CDR1 SNHLY, CDR2 FYNNEI. Trimming cost V 4 bases and J 8 bases, with 14 bases left between them.

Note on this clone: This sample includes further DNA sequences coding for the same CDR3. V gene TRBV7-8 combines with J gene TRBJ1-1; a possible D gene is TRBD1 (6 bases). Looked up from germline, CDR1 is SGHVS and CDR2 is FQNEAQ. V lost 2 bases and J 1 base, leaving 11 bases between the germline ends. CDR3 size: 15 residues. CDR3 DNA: TGTGCCAGCAGCTTACTAGGCAGGGGGAACACTGAAGCTTTCTTT. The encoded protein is CASSLLGRGNTEAFF.